Shown below are 24 T cell receptor beta chains from a single sample sequenced in a study of shared clonotypes between healthy human individuals. It was CD45RO-negative cells, positively selected for CCR7, that made up naive CD8 cells, with terminally differentiated effector memory CD45RA+ cells excluded. Generated by immunoSEQ multiplex PCR, the TCRdb table keeps only in-frame clones and is missing some. The sample has millions of clones, about 95% seen once. The specimen sequenced was naive CD8+ T cells sorted from blood. These receptors originate from a young man in good health.

The V call is TRBV11-2, the J call TRBJ1-2; D is undetermined. The CDR3 spans 14 residues. Germline V gene sequence: CDR1 SGHAT, CDR2 FQNNGV. Trimming left V 5 bases short and J 4 bases short, with 14 bases between. Here the CDR3 DNA reads TGTGCCAGCAGCCCGGCCGGGGTCGGCTATGGCTACACCTTC. Translating it yields CASSPAGVGYGYTF.

This clone was seen only a few times. The J gene is TRBJ1-2, the V gene TRBV2; tentatively, D is TRBD1 (5 bases). Between the trimmed V and J ends, which lost 5 bases and 8 bases, there was a span of 12 bases. Germline-derived CDR1 and CDR2 are SNHLY and FYNNEI. The CDR3 is 12 residues long. In DNA, the CDR3 is TGTGCCAGCAGTCCACAGGTGGCGGGCTACACCTTC. It translates to CASSPQVAGYTF.

This rearrangement joins TRBV11-2 to TRBJ2-7; D could derive from TRBD1 or TRBD2 (5 bases each). Between the trimmed V and J ends, which lost 0 bases and 2 bases, there was a span of 11 bases. The length of the CDR3 is 15 residues. The V gene's germline CDR1 is SGHAT and CDR2 FQNNGV. In DNA form, the CDR3 reads TGTGCCAGCAGCTTAGATGAGGGGCTGACCTACGAGCAGTACTTC. As protein: CASSLDEGLTYEQYF.

V gene TRBV6-1 combines with J gene TRBJ1-2; 7 nucleotides match TRBD1. This CDR3 is 15 amino acids long. V lost 5 bases, J lost 5 bases, and 11 bases stayed unmatched. Germline V CDR1 and CDR2: MNHNS, SASEGT. This CDR3 is CASSPTTGPGYGYTF. Here the CDR3 DNA reads TGTGCCAGCAGTCCGACGACAGGGCCTGGGTATGGCTACACCTTC.

The chain uses TRBV4-1 and TRBJ2-7; 10 nucleotides align to TRBD1. The CDR3 consists of 15 residues. Germline V CDR1 and CDR2: MGHRA, YSYEKL. V shed 5 bases and J 2 bases; nucleotides not matched to a gene: 6. The CDR3 region is CASSDRDRGAYEQYF. As DNA, the CDR3 is TGCGCCAGCAGCGACCGGGACAGGGGCGCCTACGAGCAGTACTTC.

The J gene is TRBJ2-7, the V gene TRBV7-2; D unclear. Looked up from germline, CDR1 is SGHTA and CDR2 is FQGNSA. The CDR3 is made up of 14 amino acids. Trimming took off 1 base at V and 0 bases at J, with 7 bases between the two ends. This chain's CDR3 is CASSLGPVSYEQYF. CDR3 in DNA: TGTGCCAGCAGCTTAGGACCGGTCTCCTACGAGCAGTACTTC.

Here the CDR3 DNA reads TGTGCCAGCAGCTTAGACGAACTAGGTACTGAGCAGTTCTTC. Translating it yields CASSLDELGTEQFF. The V call is TRBV7-2, the J call TRBJ2-1; a possible D gene is TRBD2 (5 bases). This CDR3 contains 14 residues. Germline lookup yields CDR1 SGHTA and CDR2 FQGNSA. V gave up 1 base and J gave up 9 bases, with 13 bases separating them.

In its sample, this clone was seen once. The chain links TRBV11-3 to TRBJ2-7, with 7 bases identical to TRBD2. Germline CDR1 is SGHNT and CDR2 is YENEEA. The V and J ends lost 5 bases and 4 bases, in that order; junction bases with no gene match: 8. The CDR3 spans 14 residues. CDR3 residues: CASSERDSPYEQYF. The CDR3 DNA sequence: TGTGCCAGCAGCGAGCGGGACTCCCCGTACGAGCAGTACTTC.

This clone was observed a single time. The gene calls are TRBV19 and TRBJ1-6; TRBD1 matches at 7 bases. This CDR3 region has 17 residues. The V gene end was trimmed by 0 bases and the J gene end by 0 bases; junction bases not matched to a gene: 2. Germline CDR1 LNHDA, CDR2 SQIVND (reference sequence). The CDR3 here is CASSIDGQDSYNSPLHF. The CDR3 nucleotides read TGTGCCAGTAGTATAGACGGACAGGACTCCTATAATTCACCCCTCCACTTT. Supplemented by reference TRBV19 and TRBJ1-6, the full variable domain reads DGGITQSPKYLFRKEGQNVTLSCEQNLNHDAMYWYRQDPGQGLRLIYYSQIVNDFQKGDIAEGYSVSREKKESFPLTVTSAQKNPTAFYLCASSIDGQDSYNSPLHFGNGTRLTVT.

The chain recombines TRBV7-9 with TRBJ2-5; TRBD1 is a possible D gene (6 bases). The germline V gene has CDR1 SEHNR and CDR2 FQNEAQ (reference sequence). CDR3 length: 15 amino acids. Trimming took 5 bases from V and 3 from J, leaving 16 bases between them. This chain's CDR3 is CASSLPGTKEETQYF. CDR3 sequence (DNA): TGTGCCAGCAGCCTCCCCGGGACAAAAGAAGAGACCCAGTACTTC.

J is TRBJ2-2 and V is TRBV7-6; TRBD2 matches at 10 bases. CDR1 is SGHVS, CDR2 FNYEAQ, per germline. The CDR3 covers 16 residues. V shed 3 bases, J shed 6 bases, and the junction held 7 bases outside the gene matches. The CDR3 here is CASSFGSGRASGELFF. CDR3 nucleotides: TGTGCCAGCAGCTTTGGGAGCGGGAGGGCCTCCGGGGAGCTGTTTTTT.

The chain is built from TRBV28 and TRBJ1-2; tentative D call: TRBD1 (5 bases). With 5 bases removed from V and 11 bases from J, the gap between germline ends came to 21 bases. The CDR3 sequence is 14 residues long. The germline V gene has CDR1 MDHEN and CDR2 SYDVKM. CDR3 protein: CASSPPGTPVGYTF. CDR3 DNA sequence: TGTGCCAGCAGTCCACCGGGGACTCCTGTTGGGTACACCTTC.

The chain links TRBV4-1 to TRBJ1-6; D is possibly TRBD1 (5 bases). The CDR3 is 14 amino acids. Per the germline V gene, CDR1 is MGHRA and CDR2 is YSYEKL. The ends were cut back, 5 bases at V and 8 bases at J, with 13 bases in the middle. CDR3 nucleotide sequence: TGCGCCAGCAGCTACAGGACTAGGGATTCACCCCTCCACTTT. Translating gives CASSYRTRDSPLHF.

This clone showed up just once. V usage is TRBV28 and J usage is TRBJ2-7, with TRBD1 matching 8 bases. Germline CDR1 reads MDHEN; CDR2 reads SYDVKM. The V gene end was trimmed by 1 base and the J gene end by 2 bases; junction bases not matched to a gene: 4. The CDR3 runs to 15 residues. The CDR3 sequence: CASSLSPTGAYEQYF. The DNA for the CDR3 is TGTGCCAGCAGTTTATCCCCGACAGGGGCCTACGAGCAGTACTTC.

The V call is TRBV28, the J call TRBJ2-5; D is unclear. Trimming took 8 bases from V and 5 from J, leaving 12 bases between them. Germline V lookup: CDR1 MDHEN, CDR2 SYDVKM. The CDR3 totals 12 residues. The CDR3 region is CASSGVWETQYF. The CDR3 DNA sequence: TGTGCCAGCTCCGGTGTATGGGAGACCCAGTACTTC.

V is TRBV4-1 and J is TRBJ2-1, with 9 bases identical to TRBD1. The CDR3 consists of 15 residues. From germline, CDR1 is MGHRA and CDR2 YSYEKL. With 1 base clipped from V and 5 bases from J, the junction kept 3 bases outside the gene matches. In DNA form, the CDR3 reads TGCGCCAGCAGCCAAGTACAGGGGGCACACAATGAGCAGTTCTTC. Translating it yields CASSQVQGAHNEQFF.

J is TRBJ1-6 and V is TRBV5-6; tentatively, D is TRBD1 (5 bases). Deletions cut 6 bases from V and 6 bases from J, with 7 bases between. Germline CDR1 is SGHDT and CDR2 is YYEEEE. The CDR3 contains 12 residues. The CDR3 coding sequence is TGTGCCAGCAACAGGCTTAATTCACCCCTCCACTTT. It translates to CASNRLNSPLHF.

On this clone: The same CDR3 arises from other DNA sequences in this sample as well. The chain links TRBV27 to TRBJ1-1; 8 bases align to TRBD1. The germline V gene has CDR1 MNHEY and CDR2 SMNVEV (reference sequence). CDR3 length: 14 residues. J gave up 2 bases and V 4 bases, and 3 bases lay outside the gene matches. The CDR3 DNA sequence: TGTGCCAGCAGTTGGGCAGGGGGCAACACTGAAGCTTTCTTT. It translates to CASSWAGGNTEAFF.

J is TRBJ2-5 and V is TRBV28, with TRBD2 as a possible D gene (5 bases). The V end lost 6 bases, the J end lost 5 bases, and 7 bases lay between the germline ends. Germline V CDR1 and CDR2: MDHEN, SYDVKM. The CDR3 has 11 amino acids. CDR3 region: CASSGGETQYF. The CDR3 region has the DNA TGTGCCAGCAGCGGCGGGGAGACCCAGTACTTC.

In this sample, this clone turned up a few times. The sample has other DNA sequences that encode this CDR3 too. The V and J genes are TRBV4-1 and TRBJ2-7; the D gene is possibly TRBD1 (6 bases). V was trimmed by 4 bases and J by 0 bases, leaving 13 bases between them. The germline CDR1 and CDR2 sequences are MGHRA and YSYEKL. The CDR3 covers 15 residues. The CDR3 DNA follows: TGCGCCAGCAGCCTCCGGGACACCAGCTCCTACGAGCAGTACTTC. It codes for CASSLRDTSSYEQYF.

In nucleotides, the CDR3 is TGCGCCAGCAGCTTGGGCGGGGAAGAAGAGACCCAGTACTTC. This sequence encodes CASSLGGEEETQYF. The rearrangement joins TRBV5-1 to TRBJ2-5; D is possibly TRBD2 (6 bases). Germline V gene data show CDR1 as SGHRS and CDR2 as YFSETQ. This CDR3 is 14 amino acids long. The V and J ends lost 0 bases and 3 bases respectively, with 9 bases between them.

This clone was found once. The V gene is TRBV7-6, the J gene TRBJ2-7; no clear D. The germline V and J ends were trimmed by 1 base and 6 bases, with 10 bases remaining between them. The germline V gene has CDR1 SGHVS and CDR2 FNYEAQ. The CDR3 consists of 13 residues. CDR3 region: CASSLDKGGEQYF. The DNA for the CDR3 is TGTGCCAGCAGCTTAGATAAAGGTGGCGAGCAGTACTTC.

V and J are TRBV28 and TRBJ1-4; D unclear. The germline V gene has CDR1 MDHEN and CDR2 SYDVKM. The CDR3 is 16 residues long. V was shortened by 3 bases and J by 4 bases, with 15 bases between the two germline ends. CDR3 loop: CASSFHPDDYNEKLFF. The CDR3 DNA follows: TGTGCCAGCAGTTTCCATCCGGACGACTATAATGAAAAACTGTTTTTT.

J is TRBJ2-7 and V is TRBV5-4; D may match TRBD1 or TRBD2 (5 bases each). The CDR3 spans 14 residues. The ends were cut back, 2 bases at V and 7 bases at J, with 16 bases in the middle. Germline V gene sequence: CDR1 SGHNT, CDR2 YYREEE (reference sequence). DNA for the CDR3: TGTGCCAGCAGCTTACCCCCCGGGGACGGAGAGCAGTACTTC. Its protein is CASSLPPGDGEQYF.